Listed here are 30 T cell receptor beta chains from one sample, sequenced in a study of CD8 T cells in Susac syndrome. Reverse transcription used roughly 0.5 to 1 ug RNA and random hexamers. TCRdb ran MiXCR on the immunoSEQ multiplex PCR reads and lists one entry per CDR3 protein. The repertoire includes about 170,000 distinct CDR3 sequences, approximately 95% of them detected once, and around 0.12% sits in the top ten. Material for sequencing was CD4+ T cells from PBMCs. These receptors came from a human donor with Susac syndrome.

The V gene is TRBV5-6, the J gene TRBJ1-2; D not resolved. Germline V gene sequence: CDR1 SGHDT, CDR2 YYEEEE. The CDR3 extends over 13 amino acids. V was trimmed by 0 bases and J by 1 base, leaving 4 bases between them. CDR3 bases: TGTGCCAGCAGCTTGGCGGATAACTATGGCTACACCTTC. It encodes CASSLADNYGYTF.

The V call is TRBV3-1, the J call TRBJ2-3; D is possibly TRBD2 (6 bases). The CDR3 consists of 15 residues. Looked up from germline, CDR1 is LGHDT and CDR2 is YNNKEL (reference sequence). V lost 4 bases, J lost 2 bases, and 13 bases lay in between. The CDR3 region is CASSPPEGPTDTQYF. The CDR3 bases are TGTGCCAGCAGCCCTCCGGAGGGCCCCACAGATACGCAGTATTTT.

The rearrangement joins TRBV9 to TRBJ2-3; D is tentatively TRBD1 or TRBD2 (5 bases each). The CDR3 contains 15 residues. Germline V lookup: CDR1 SGDLS, CDR2 YYNGEE. V was cut by 3 bases and J by 4 bases, with 15 bases left in between. The CDR3 DNA is TGTGCCAGCAGCGCAAGACCGCAGGGAGCAGATACGCAGTATTTT. It encodes CASSARPQGADTQYF.

The chain recombines TRBV5-4 with TRBJ2-2; D is possibly TRBD1 (6 bases). Germline values: CDR1 SGHNT, CDR2 YYREEE (reference sequence). The CDR3 spans 16 residues. V lost 4 bases and J 4 bases, leaving 17 bases between the germline ends. In nucleotides, the CDR3 is TGTGCCAGCAGCGACCGGGACAATTACCTCACCGGGGAGCTGTTTTTT. Translating gives CASSDRDNYLTGELFF.

The chain employs TRBV29-1 and TRBJ2-5; 9 bases map to TRBD2. There are 16 residues in the CDR3. The germline gives CDR1 SQVTM, CDR2 ANQGSEA. Germline trimming cut 7 bases from V and 2 bases from J; bases unmatched to any gene: 14. CDR3 sequence: CSALPEATSGQETQYF. In DNA, the CDR3 is TGCAGCGCACTCCCCGAGGCGACTAGCGGACAAGAGACCCAGTACTTC.

The chain carries TRBV18 and TRBJ2-5; maybe TRBD2 (5 bases). CDR1 and CDR2 from the germline V gene are KGHSH and LQKENI. The CDR3 is 14 residues long. Trimming took off 3 bases at V and 2 bases at J, with 10 bases between the two ends. This CDR3 is CASSPGDWQETQYF. The CDR3 DNA is TGTGCCAGCTCACCGGGAGACTGGCAAGAGACCCAGTACTTC.

Only one count was recorded for this clonotype. The chain joins TRBV3-1 to TRBJ1-2, with a tentative D call TRBD1 (5 bases). Trimming left V 4 bases short and J 3 bases short, with 18 bases between. The germline V gene has CDR1 LGHDT and CDR2 YNNKEL (reference sequence). This CDR3 spans 16 amino acids. CDR3 sequence reads: CASSPTSRGVYYGYTF. CDR3 in DNA: TGTGCCAGCAGCCCGACGTCTCGGGGCGTCTACTATGGCTACACCTTC.

V is TRBV28 and J is TRBJ2-7; D remains unclear. V lost 5 bases to trimming and J lost 4 bases, with 12 bases between them. This CDR3 has 13 amino acids. CDR1 and CDR2 (germline): MDHEN, SYDVKM. In DNA, the CDR3 is TGTGCCAGCAGTCCCCACACCACGTACGAGCAGTACGTC. This encodes CASSPHTTYEQYV.

The CDR3 sequence: CSATGQGGNIQYF. CDR3 in DNA: TGCAGTGCTACCGGACAGGGGGGAAACATTCAGTACTTC. This chain joins TRBV20-1 and TRBJ2-4; 10 bases agree with TRBD1. Trimming at V came to 4 bases and at J to 6 bases, leaving 3 bases not matched to a gene. CDR1 is DFQATT, CDR2 SNEGSKA, per germline (reference sequence). This CDR3 has 13 residues.

The chain uses TRBV30 and TRBJ2-5; D not resolved. Trimming stripped 0 bases from V and 0 bases from J, with 2 bases between. There are 12 residues in the CDR3. From germline, CDR1 is GTSNPN and CDR2 SVGIG (reference sequence). This chain's CDR3 is CAWSVNQETQYF. In nucleotides, the CDR3 is TGTGCCTGGAGTGTAAACCAAGAGACCCAGTACTTC.

The chain carries TRBV4-2 and TRBJ2-1, with 8 bases fitting TRBD2. J was trimmed by 8 bases and V by 4 bases; bases with no gene match: 16. There are 17 residues in the CDR3. Germline CDR1 is LGHNA and CDR2 is YNFKEQ. CDR3: CASSPTVSGNQFDEQFF. In DNA form, the CDR3 reads TGTGCCAGCAGCCCGACCGTTAGCGGGAACCAATTCGATGAGCAGTTCTTC.

The chain joins TRBV5-6 to TRBJ1-2; 10 bases map to TRBD1. CDR1 is SGHDT and CDR2 is YYEEEE in the germline V gene. With V trimmed by 4 bases and J by 0 bases, 3 bases remained unmatched. The CDR3 consists of 15 residues. The CDR3 nucleotides are TGTGCCAGCAGCATTGGGACAGGGGCTAACTATGGCTACACCTTC. This gives the protein CASSIGTGANYGYTF.

This sequence joins TRBV20-1 and TRBJ1-5; D is unresolved. From germline, CDR1 is DFQATT and CDR2 SNEGSKA (reference sequence). CDR3 length equals 15 residues. Trimming left V 5 bases short and J 3 bases short, with 17 bases between. The DNA of the CDR3 is TGCAGTGCTTCACCTAATCCTGGCAACAATCAGCCCCAGCATTTT. Amino acids: CSASPNPGNNQPQHF.

The chain recombines TRBV4-2 with TRBJ2-6; TRBD1 is a possible D gene (5 bases). V was shortened by 3 bases and J by 1 base, with 13 bases between the two germline ends. Germline CDR1 reads LGHNA; CDR2 reads YNFKEQ. The CDR3 runs 17 residues. CDR3 bases: TGTGCCAGCAGCCATCTTATAGGGGAATCTGGGGCCAACGTCCTGACTTTC. It yields the protein CASSHLIGESGANVLTF.

The V and J genes are TRBV20-1 and TRBJ1-1; 9 bases are shared with TRBD1. The V and J ends lost 5 bases and 3 bases, in that order; junction bases with no gene match: 7. CDR1 and CDR2 from the germline V gene are DFQATT and SNEGSKA (reference sequence). CDR3 length: 14 amino acids. The CDR3 protein is CSAESQGADTEAFF. CDR3 in DNA: TGCAGTGCTGAATCACAGGGGGCGGACACTGAAGCTTTCTTT.

The CDR3 DNA reads TGTGCCAGCAGAAGACAGAGGAACACTGAAGCTTTCTTT. Its protein product is CASRRQRNTEAFF. The chain employs TRBV7-2 and TRBJ1-1, with D perhaps TRBD1 (5 bases). V lost 6 bases and J 1 base, leaving 9 bases between the germline ends. The germline V gene encodes CDR1 SGHTA and CDR2 FQGNSA. This CDR3 is 13 amino acids long.

The genes are TRBV29-1 and TRBJ1-2; no clear D gene. V was cut by 7 bases and J by 3 bases, with 12 bases left in between. The germline V gene encodes CDR1 SQVTM and CDR2 ANQGSEA. The CDR3 extends over 12 amino acids. The CDR3 here is CSAEGTDYGYTF. The CDR3 region has the DNA TGCAGCGCCGAGGGAACAGACTATGGCTACACCTTC.

This chain uses TRBV20-1 with TRBJ1-1, with TRBD1 as a possible D gene (6 bases). Germline CDR1 reads DFQATT; CDR2 reads SNEGSKA (reference sequence). This CDR3 spans 15 amino acids. V was trimmed by 0 bases and J by 3 bases, leaving 14 bases between them. The CDR3 DNA follows: TGCAGTGCTAGAGATCCAGGGGAGGGTGACACTGAAGCTTTCTTT. Encoded protein: CSARDPGEGDTEAFF.

This clonotype was counted only a few times. The chain joins TRBV7-3 to TRBJ2-2, with D perhaps matching TRBD1 (5 bases). The germline V gene encodes CDR1 SGHTA and CDR2 FQGTGA. V was shortened by 2 bases and J by 6 bases, with 10 bases between the two germline ends. The CDR3 contains 14 residues. CDR3 amino acids: CASSLQGSPGELFF. The CDR3 nucleotides are TGTGCCAGCAGCTTACAGGGATCACCCGGGGAGCTGTTTTTT.

The chain recombines TRBV29-1 with TRBJ1-5; TRBD1 is a possible D gene (5 bases). There are 13 residues in the CDR3. V dropped 2 bases and J dropped 3 bases, with 8 bases sitting between them. Per the germline V gene, CDR1 is SQVTM and CDR2 is ANQGSEA. The CDR3 region has the DNA TGCAGCGTTGAATTTGGGGCCAATCAGCCCCAGCATTTT. This gives the protein CSVEFGANQPQHF.

This clonotype is a singleton in its sample. The rearrangement uses TRBV12-3 or TRBV12-4 and TRBJ1-1; D ambiguous. CDR3 size: 12 residues. V lost 3 bases and J lost 11, with 13 bases in between. Here the CDR3 reads CASSFPIQPAFF. The CDR3 region has the DNA TGTGCCAGCAGTTTTCCCATTCAGCCCGCTTTCTTT.

This clonotype was seen a single time. Here the CDR3 DNA reads TGTGCCAGCAGCTCGGACAGCGTTGGAGGTCAGCCCCAGCATTTT. It yields the protein CASSSDSVGGQPQHF. This chain connects TRBV7-2 to TRBJ1-5; possible D gene TRBD1, 6 bases. The CDR3 sequence is 15 residues long. Germline assignment: CDR1 SGHTA and CDR2 FQGNSA. Trimming took off 4 bases at V and 6 bases at J, with 16 bases between the two ends.

The chain employs TRBV20-1 and TRBJ1-1; D remains ambiguous. Germline V CDR1 and CDR2: DFQATT, SNEGSKA (reference sequence). The V end was cut by 1 base, the J end by 3 bases, with 6 bases between. The CDR3 length is 12 residues. The CDR3 reads CSARGGYTEAFF. The CDR3 DNA follows: TGCAGTGCTAGAGGTGGGTACACTGAAGCTTTCTTT.

The rearrangement links TRBV30 to TRBJ1-1; weak D call: TRBD1 (6 bases). Trimming shortened V by 2 bases and J by 7 bases, and 17 bases separated the two germline ends. Looked up from germline, CDR1 is GTSNPN and CDR2 is SVGIG (reference sequence). The CDR3 spans 14 residues. In DNA form, the CDR3 reads TGTGCCTGGAGTCGCCGGAGGGGGGCATATGAAGCTTTCTTT. Translated: CAWSRRRGAYEAFF. The full variable domain, in which reference TRBV30 and TRBJ1-1 provide the parts outside the CDR3, is SQTIHQWPATLVQPVGSPLSLECTVEGTSNPNLYWYRQAAGRGLQLLFYSVGIGQISSEVPQNLSASRPQDRQFILSSKKLLLSDSGFYLCAWSRRRGAYEAFFGQGTRLTVV.

The J gene is TRBJ2-5, the V gene TRBV5-1; 7 bases are a match to TRBD2. Germline assignment: CDR1 SGHRS and CDR2 YFSETQ. The V segment lost 5 bases and the J segment 2 bases; nucleotides outside the gene matches: 6. CDR3 length: 14 amino acids. The DNA of the CDR3 is TGCGCCAGCAGGGGACTATCGCAACAAGAGACCCAGTACTTC. Encoded protein: CASRGLSQQETQYF. The full variable domain, rest sourced from reference TRBV5-1 and TRBJ2-5, is KAGVTQTPRYLIKTRGQQVTLSCSPISGHRSVSWYQQTPGQGLQFLFEYFSETQRNKGNFPGRFSGRQFSNSRSEMNVSTLELGDSALYLCASRGLSQQETQYFGPGTRLLVL.

This clonotype was picked up one time. The V gene is TRBV4-3, the J gene TRBJ2-3; 9 bases line up with TRBD2. Per germline, CDR1 LGHNA and CDR2 YSLEER. Germline trimming cut 3 bases from V and 8 bases from J; bases unmatched to any gene: 6. The CDR3 sequence is 14 residues long. In nucleotides, the CDR3 is TGCGCCAGCAGCCAGGCCAGACTAGCGGCTACGCAGTATTTT. This encodes CASSQARLAATQYF.

V usage is TRBV20-1 and J usage is TRBJ2-7; weak D call: TRBD1 (5 bases). Germline V lookup: CDR1 DFQATT, CDR2 SNEGSKA (reference sequence). V lost 6 bases, J lost 6 bases, and 21 bases lay in between. CDR3 length: 14 residues. The chain's CDR3 is CSALSPAGSGEQYV. In DNA, the CDR3 is TGCAGTGCCCTCTCGCCGGCAGGGTCCGGCGAGCAGTACGTC.

The chain employs TRBV11-2 and TRBJ2-1, with a weak D call TRBD2 (6 bases). This CDR3 has 13 amino acids. The V gene lost 4 bases and the J gene lost 15 bases, with 19 bases spanning the gap. Germline CDR1 is SGHAT and CDR2 is FQNNGV. The CDR3 loop reads CASSYSSVSVWFF. The CDR3 DNA follows: TGTGCCAGCAGCTATTCTAGCGTTTCAGTATGGTTCTTC.

V usage is TRBV7-3 and J usage is TRBJ2-1; no clear D gene. The CDR3 has 14 amino acids. Trimming cost V 0 bases and J 6 bases, with 9 bases left between them. Germline CDR1 reads SGHTA; CDR2 reads FQGTGA. CDR3 nucleotide sequence: TGTGCCAGCAGCTTAACTCCGTCTGTCAATGAGCAGTTCTTC. It codes for CASSLTPSVNEQFF.

The chain joins TRBV28 to TRBJ1-5, with D uncertain. The CDR3 extends over 14 amino acids. The germline V and J ends were trimmed by 1 base and 6 bases, with 10 bases remaining between them. The germline V gene encodes CDR1 MDHEN and CDR2 SYDVKM. The CDR3 sequence: CASSLLGSGQPQHF. The CDR3 DNA is TGTGCCAGCAGTTTATTAGGGTCAGGTCAGCCCCAGCATTTT.